This T cell receptor (beta chain) emerged from a study of spatial heterogeneity in lung cancer. Study at large: Sequencing consistently turned up more beta-chain sequences than alpha-chain sequences.

Individually, TCR cDNA molecules were each labelled with a unique molecular identifier. MiXCR, applied by TCRdb to the 5' RACE reads, yields one record per CDR3 protein. There are about 15,000 distinct CDR3 sequences in the sample; over 6.5% occur only once, and roughly 32% lies in the top ten. Whole-study results and caveats: Tumor TCRs that were ubiquitous and expanded showed up in blood more at resection than follow-up.

Regarding this clonotype: Antigen specificity is unknown. A much larger clone sits a single nucleotide away, making a read error possible.

Regarding time point: sample taken at primary tumor resection. Frozen PBMC, nontumor lung or tumor provided whole RNA, which was sequenced unsorted. Patients with untreated early-stage non-small cell lung cancer, numbering roughly 69, were the donors. Germline values: CDR1 SGHVS, CDR2 FNYEAQ. This CDR3 region has 16 residues. Losses at the gene ends were 5 bases for V and 0 bases for J; bases not matched to a gene: 8. The gene calls are TRBV7-6 and TRBJ2-3, with TRBD2 identical over 7 bases. The sequenced sample was PBMCs, obtained at surgery. This TCR was sampled from a female donor with early-stage non-small cell lung cancer. In nucleotides, the CDR3 is TGTGCCAGCAGCCCCGGGGCTAGCGGTAGCACAGATACGCAGTATTTT. Its protein product is CASSPGASGSTDTQYF. Combining the CDR3 with reference TRBV7-6 and TRBJ2-3 gives the whole variable domain GAGVSQSPRYKVTKRGQDVALRCDPISGHVSLYWYRQALGQGPEFLTYFNYEAQQDKSGLPNDRFSAERPEGSISTLTIQRTEQRDSAMYRCASSPGASGSTDTQYFGPGTRLTVL.